This T cell receptor (beta chain) was sequenced in a study of CD8+CD57+ T cells in acquired aplastic anemia. Study-level information: Average DNA yield from sorted CD4+ and CD8+ cells was around 3.2 ug. Healthy donor CD4+ cell samples had a mean of roughly 9.8 million reads.

To note about this clonotype: Its specificity is unknown.

The CDR3 covers 14 residues. Germline CDR1 is SGHVS and CDR2 is FNYEAQ. V lost 1 base and J lost 10, with 16 bases in between. Profiles of TCR beta VDJ and CDR3 were generated from a genomic DNA template. TCRdb re-called the reads with MiXCR, one entry per CDR3 protein. The data show about 68,000 distinct CDR3 sequences, 54% seen once. Study-level results: Patients and controls were not found to differ significantly in CD8+ Simpson's diversity. There were 25 to 35 CD8+ CDR3 sequences that occurred in both patients and controls.

The chain joins TRBV7-6 to TRBJ1-2; D uncertain. This TCR came from a human donor in good health, serving as a control. Sequenced material: sorted CD4+, CD8+, or CD8+CD57+ T cells (not recorded which) from PBMCs. CDR3 residues: CASSLGSLGSDYTF. Written as DNA, the CDR3 is TGTGCCAGCAGCTTAGGGTCGCTAGGGAGTGACTACACCTTC. Full variable domain (outside the CDR3, taken from reference TRBV7-6 and TRBJ1-2): GAGVSQSPRYKVTKRGQDVALRCDPISGHVSLYWYRQALGQGPEFLTYFNYEAQQDKSGLPNDRFSAERPEGSISTLTIQRTEQRDSAMYRCASSLGSLGSDYTFGSGTRLTVV.